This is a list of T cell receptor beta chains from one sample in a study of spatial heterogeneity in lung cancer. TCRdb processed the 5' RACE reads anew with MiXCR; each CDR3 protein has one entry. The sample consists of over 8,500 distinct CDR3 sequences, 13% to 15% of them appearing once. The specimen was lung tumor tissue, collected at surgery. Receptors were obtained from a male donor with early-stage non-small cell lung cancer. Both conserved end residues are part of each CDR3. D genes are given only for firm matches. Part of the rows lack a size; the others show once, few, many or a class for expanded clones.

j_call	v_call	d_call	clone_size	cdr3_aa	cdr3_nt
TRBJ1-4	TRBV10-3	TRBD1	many	CAISESMGTGKNEKLFF	TGTGCCATCAGTGAGTCGATGGGGACAGGGAAGAATGAAAAACTGTTTTTT
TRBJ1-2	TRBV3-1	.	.	CASSSRSVHYGYTF	TGTGCCAGCAGCTCCCGGTCAGTCCACTATGGCTACACCTTC
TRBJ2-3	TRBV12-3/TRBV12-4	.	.	CASSSWGPPDTQYF	TGTGCCAGCAGTTCATGGGGCCCTCCGGATACGCAGTATTTT
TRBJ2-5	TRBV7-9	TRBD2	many	CASSSPVGLAGETQYF	TGTGCCAGCAGTTCCCCAGTCGGACTAGCGGGAGAGACCCAGTACTTC
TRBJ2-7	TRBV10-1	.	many	CASSVVVAVDSYEQYF	TGCGCCAGCAGTGTAGTTGTAGCAGTCGACTCCTACGAGCAGTACTTC
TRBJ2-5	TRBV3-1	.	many	CASSPQSLGETQYF	TGTGCCAGCAGCCCACAAAGTCTTGGGGAGACCCAGTACTTC
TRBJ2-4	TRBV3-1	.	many	CASSQDSPTVLAKNIQYF	TGTGCCAGCAGCCAAGATAGTCCGACAGTTCTAGCCAAAAACATTCAGTACTTC
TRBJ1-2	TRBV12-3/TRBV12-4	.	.	CASSPGLFSYTF	TGTGCCAGCAGCCCGGGACTCTTCTCCTACACCTTC
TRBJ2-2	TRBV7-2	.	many	CASSLFAELFF	TGTGCCAGCAGCTTATTCGCGGAGCTGTTTTTT
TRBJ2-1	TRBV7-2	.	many	CASSLWQEQFF	TGTGCCAGCAGCTTGTGGCAGGAGCAGTTCTTC
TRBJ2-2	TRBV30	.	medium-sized	CAWMAGTNTGELFF	TGTGCCTGGATGGCAGGAACGAACACCGGGGAGCTGTTTTTT
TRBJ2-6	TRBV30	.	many	CACPPKGSGANVLTF	TGTGCCTGCCCCCCCAAGGGCTCTGGGGCCAACGTCCTGACTTTC
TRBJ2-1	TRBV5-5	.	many	CASSFGSSEQFF	TGTGCCAGCAGCTTTGGCAGCAGTGAGCAGTTCTTC
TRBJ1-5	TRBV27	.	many	CASSFGPAEPQHF	TGTGCCAGCAGTTTTGGCCCAGCGGAGCCCCAGCATTTT
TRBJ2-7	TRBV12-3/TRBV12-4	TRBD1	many	CASSFTGTVSTKQYF	TGTGCCAGCAGTTTCACCGGGACAGTATCTACGAAGCAGTACTTC
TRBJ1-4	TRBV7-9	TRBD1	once	CASSLAGQGRLFF	TGTGCCAGCAGCTTAGCCGGACAGGGACGCCTGTTTTTT
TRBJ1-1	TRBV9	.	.	CASSVQPDGARTEAFF	TGTGCCAGCAGCGTGCAGCCCGATGGGGCTCGGACTGAAGCTTTCTTT